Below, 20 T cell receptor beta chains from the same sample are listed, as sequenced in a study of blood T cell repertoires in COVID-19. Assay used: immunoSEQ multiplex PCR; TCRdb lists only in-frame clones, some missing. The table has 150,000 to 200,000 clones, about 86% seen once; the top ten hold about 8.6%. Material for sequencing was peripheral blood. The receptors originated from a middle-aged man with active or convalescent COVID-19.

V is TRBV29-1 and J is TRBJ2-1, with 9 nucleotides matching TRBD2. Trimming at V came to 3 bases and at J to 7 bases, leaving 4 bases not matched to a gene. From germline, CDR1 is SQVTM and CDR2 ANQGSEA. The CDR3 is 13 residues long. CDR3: CSVERGGWNEQFF. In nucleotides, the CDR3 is TGCAGCGTTGAGCGGGGGGGCTGGAATGAGCAGTTCTTC.

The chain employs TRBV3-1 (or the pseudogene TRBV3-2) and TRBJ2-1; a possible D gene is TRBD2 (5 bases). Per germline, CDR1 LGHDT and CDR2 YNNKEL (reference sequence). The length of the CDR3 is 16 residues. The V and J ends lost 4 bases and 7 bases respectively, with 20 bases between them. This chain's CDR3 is CASSLRELVVGNEQFF. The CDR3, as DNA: TGTGCCAGCAGCCTACGGGAACTAGTGGTTGGGAATGAGCAGTTCTTC.

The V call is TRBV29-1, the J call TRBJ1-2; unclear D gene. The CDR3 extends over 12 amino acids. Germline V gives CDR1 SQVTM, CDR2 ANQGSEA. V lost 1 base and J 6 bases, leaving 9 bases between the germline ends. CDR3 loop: CSVEGRRDGYTF. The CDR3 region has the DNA TGCAGCGTTGAAGGCCGAAGAGATGGCTACACCTTC.

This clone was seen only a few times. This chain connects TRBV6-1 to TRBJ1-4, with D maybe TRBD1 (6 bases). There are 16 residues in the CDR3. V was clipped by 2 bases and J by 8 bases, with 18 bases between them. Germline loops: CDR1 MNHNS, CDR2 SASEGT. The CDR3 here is CASSEPGTPTEEKLFF. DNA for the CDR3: TGTGCCAGCAGTGAACCCGGGACACCCACGGAGGAAAAACTGTTTTTT.

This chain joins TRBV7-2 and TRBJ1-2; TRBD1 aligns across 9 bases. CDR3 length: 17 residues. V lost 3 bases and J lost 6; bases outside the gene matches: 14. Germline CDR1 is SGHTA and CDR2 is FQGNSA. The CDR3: CASSFPGQGRRMDGYTF. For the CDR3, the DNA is TGTGCCAGCAGCTTCCCTGGACAGGGGCGCAGGATGGATGGCTACACCTTC.

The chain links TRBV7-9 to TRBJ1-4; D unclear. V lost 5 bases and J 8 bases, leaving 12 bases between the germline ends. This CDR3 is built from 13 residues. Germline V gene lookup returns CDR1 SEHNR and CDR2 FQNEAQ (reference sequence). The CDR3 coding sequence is TGTGCCAGCAGCCACCCTCTACGGGAAAAACTGTTTTTT. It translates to CASSHPLREKLFF.

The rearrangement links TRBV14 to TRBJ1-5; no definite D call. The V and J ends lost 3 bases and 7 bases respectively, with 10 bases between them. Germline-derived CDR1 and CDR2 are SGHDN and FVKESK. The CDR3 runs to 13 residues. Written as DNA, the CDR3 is TGTGCCAGCAGCCAGGGCCGCTACCAGCCCCAGCATTTT. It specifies CASSQGRYQPQHF. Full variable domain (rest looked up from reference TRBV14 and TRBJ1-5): EAGVTQFPSHSVIEKGQTVTLRCDPISGHDNLYWYRRVMGKEIKFLLHFVKESKQDESGMPNNRFLAERTGGTYSTLKVQPAELEDSGVYFCASSQGRYQPQHFGDGTRLSIL.

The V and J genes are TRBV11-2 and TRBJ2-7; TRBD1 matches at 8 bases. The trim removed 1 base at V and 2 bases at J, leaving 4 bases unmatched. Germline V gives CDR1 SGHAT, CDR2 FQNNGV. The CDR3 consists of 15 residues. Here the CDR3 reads CASSLGQGATYEQYF. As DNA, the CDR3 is TGTGCCAGCAGCTTAGGGCAGGGGGCAACCTACGAGCAGTACTTC.

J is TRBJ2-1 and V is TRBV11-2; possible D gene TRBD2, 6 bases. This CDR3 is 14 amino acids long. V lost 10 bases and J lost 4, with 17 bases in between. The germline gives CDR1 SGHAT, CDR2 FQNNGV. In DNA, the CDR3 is TGTGCCACCGCGGCTGGGGGGATATACAATGAGCAGTTCTTC. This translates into CATAAGGIYNEQFF. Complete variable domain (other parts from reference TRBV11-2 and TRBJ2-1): EAGVAQSPRYKIIEKRQSVAFWCNPISGHATLYWYQQILGQGPKLLIQFQNNGVVDDSQLPKDRFSAERLKGVDSTLKIQPAKLEDSAVYLCATAAGGIYNEQFFGPGTRLTVL.

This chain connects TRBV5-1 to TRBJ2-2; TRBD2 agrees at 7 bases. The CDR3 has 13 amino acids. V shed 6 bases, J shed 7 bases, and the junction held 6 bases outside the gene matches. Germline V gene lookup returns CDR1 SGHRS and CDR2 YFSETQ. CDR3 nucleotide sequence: TGCGCCAGCACCTCGGGGGGTTTCGGGGAGCTGTTTTTT. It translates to CASTSGGFGELFF.

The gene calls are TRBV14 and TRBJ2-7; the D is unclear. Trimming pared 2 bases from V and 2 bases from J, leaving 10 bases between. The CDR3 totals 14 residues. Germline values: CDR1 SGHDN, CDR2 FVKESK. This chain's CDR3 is CASSQQDGTYEQYF. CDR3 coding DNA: TGTGCCAGCAGCCAACAGGATGGAACCTACGAGCAGTACTTC.

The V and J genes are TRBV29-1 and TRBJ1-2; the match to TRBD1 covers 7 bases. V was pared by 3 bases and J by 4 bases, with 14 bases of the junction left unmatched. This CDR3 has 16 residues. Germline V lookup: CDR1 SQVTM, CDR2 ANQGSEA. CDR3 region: CSVDSTITGAGYGYTF. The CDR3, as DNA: TGCAGCGTTGACAGTACAATAACAGGGGCGGGCTATGGCTACACCTTC.

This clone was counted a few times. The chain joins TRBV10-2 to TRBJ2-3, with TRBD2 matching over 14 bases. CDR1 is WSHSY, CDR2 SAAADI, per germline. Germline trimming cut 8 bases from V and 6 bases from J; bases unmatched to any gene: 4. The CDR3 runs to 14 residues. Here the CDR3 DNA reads TGCGCCAGCGGGACTAGCGGGAGAAGCGATACGCAGTATTTT. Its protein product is CASGTSGRSDTQYF.

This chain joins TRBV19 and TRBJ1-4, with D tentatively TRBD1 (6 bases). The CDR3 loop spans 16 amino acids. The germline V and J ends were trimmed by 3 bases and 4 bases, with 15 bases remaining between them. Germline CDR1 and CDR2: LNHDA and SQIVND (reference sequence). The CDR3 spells CASSIGLGQNNEKLFF. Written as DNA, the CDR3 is TGTGCCAGTAGTATCGGGTTAGGACAGAATAATGAAAAACTGTTTTTT.

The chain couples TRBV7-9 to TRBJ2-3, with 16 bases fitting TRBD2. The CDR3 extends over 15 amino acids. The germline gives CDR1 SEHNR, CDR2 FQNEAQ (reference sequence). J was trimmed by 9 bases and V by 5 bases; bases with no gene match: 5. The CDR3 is CASSPGTSGGGTQYF. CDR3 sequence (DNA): TGTGCCAGCAGCCCCGGGACTAGCGGGGGGGGGACGCAGTATTTT.

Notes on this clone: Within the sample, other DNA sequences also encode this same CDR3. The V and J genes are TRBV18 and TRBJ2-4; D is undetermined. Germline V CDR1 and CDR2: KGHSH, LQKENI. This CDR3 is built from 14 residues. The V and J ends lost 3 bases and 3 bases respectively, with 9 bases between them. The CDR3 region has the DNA TGTGCCAGCTCACCGGTCGGTGGCAAAAACATTCAGTACTTC. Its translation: CASSPVGGKNIQYF.

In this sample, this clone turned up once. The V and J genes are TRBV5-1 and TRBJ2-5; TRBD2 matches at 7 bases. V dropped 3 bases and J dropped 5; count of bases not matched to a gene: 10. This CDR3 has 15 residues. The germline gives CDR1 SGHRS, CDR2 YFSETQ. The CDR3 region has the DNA TGCGCCAGCAGCTGGTCCTCTGGGAGGGGTGAGACCCAGTACTTC. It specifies CASSWSSGRGETQYF.

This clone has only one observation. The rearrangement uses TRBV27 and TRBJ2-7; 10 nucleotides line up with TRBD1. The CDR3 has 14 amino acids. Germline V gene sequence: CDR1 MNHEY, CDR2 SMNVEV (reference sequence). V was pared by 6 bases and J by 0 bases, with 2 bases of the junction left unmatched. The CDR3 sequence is CASRWTGGSYEQYF. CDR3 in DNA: TGTGCCAGCAGATGGACAGGGGGCTCCTACGAGCAGTACTTC.

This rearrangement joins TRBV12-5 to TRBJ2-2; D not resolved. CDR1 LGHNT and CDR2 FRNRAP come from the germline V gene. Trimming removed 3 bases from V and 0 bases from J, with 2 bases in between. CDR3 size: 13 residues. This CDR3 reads CASGFTNTGELFF. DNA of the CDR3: TGTGCTAGTGGTTTCACGAACACCGGGGAGCTGTTTTTT.

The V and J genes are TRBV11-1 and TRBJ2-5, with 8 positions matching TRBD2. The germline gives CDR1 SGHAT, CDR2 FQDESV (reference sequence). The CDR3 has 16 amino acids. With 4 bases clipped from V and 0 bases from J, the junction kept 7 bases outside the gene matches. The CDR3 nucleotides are TGTGCCAGCAGCTATTTTAGCGGGATGGACCAAGAGACCCAGTACTTC. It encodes CASSYFSGMDQETQYF.